This TCR beta chain was documented in a study of beta chain features in type 1 diabetes. Study-level points and caveats: Shorter TCRB CDR3s, moderately but significantly so, marked every one of the four CD4+ subsets in Type 1 diabetes patients.

In the case of this clone: The antigen is unknown.

cDNA synthesis used the whole RNA isolate, giving expressed TCRB sequences. The assay was immunoSEQ multiplex PCR, and TCRdb's table has in-frame clones only and misses some. The sample consists of hundreds of thousands of clones, 30% of them appearing once. One heparinised draw of blood, averaging about 116 mL, came from each donor. The origin of this receptor is a young man in good health. The specimen sequenced was naive CD4+ T cells from blood.

CDR3 DNA sequence: TGCAGCTCCCGGACTTGGGGGGATACGCAGTATTTT. The encoded protein is CSSRTWGDTQYF. The V gene is TRBV29-1, the J gene TRBJ2-3; D could derive from TRBD1 or TRBD2 (5 bases each). The CDR3 totals 12 residues. Trimming removed 8 bases at V and 6 bases at J, with 15 bases between. The germline V gene encodes CDR1 SQVTM and CDR2 ANQGSEA.